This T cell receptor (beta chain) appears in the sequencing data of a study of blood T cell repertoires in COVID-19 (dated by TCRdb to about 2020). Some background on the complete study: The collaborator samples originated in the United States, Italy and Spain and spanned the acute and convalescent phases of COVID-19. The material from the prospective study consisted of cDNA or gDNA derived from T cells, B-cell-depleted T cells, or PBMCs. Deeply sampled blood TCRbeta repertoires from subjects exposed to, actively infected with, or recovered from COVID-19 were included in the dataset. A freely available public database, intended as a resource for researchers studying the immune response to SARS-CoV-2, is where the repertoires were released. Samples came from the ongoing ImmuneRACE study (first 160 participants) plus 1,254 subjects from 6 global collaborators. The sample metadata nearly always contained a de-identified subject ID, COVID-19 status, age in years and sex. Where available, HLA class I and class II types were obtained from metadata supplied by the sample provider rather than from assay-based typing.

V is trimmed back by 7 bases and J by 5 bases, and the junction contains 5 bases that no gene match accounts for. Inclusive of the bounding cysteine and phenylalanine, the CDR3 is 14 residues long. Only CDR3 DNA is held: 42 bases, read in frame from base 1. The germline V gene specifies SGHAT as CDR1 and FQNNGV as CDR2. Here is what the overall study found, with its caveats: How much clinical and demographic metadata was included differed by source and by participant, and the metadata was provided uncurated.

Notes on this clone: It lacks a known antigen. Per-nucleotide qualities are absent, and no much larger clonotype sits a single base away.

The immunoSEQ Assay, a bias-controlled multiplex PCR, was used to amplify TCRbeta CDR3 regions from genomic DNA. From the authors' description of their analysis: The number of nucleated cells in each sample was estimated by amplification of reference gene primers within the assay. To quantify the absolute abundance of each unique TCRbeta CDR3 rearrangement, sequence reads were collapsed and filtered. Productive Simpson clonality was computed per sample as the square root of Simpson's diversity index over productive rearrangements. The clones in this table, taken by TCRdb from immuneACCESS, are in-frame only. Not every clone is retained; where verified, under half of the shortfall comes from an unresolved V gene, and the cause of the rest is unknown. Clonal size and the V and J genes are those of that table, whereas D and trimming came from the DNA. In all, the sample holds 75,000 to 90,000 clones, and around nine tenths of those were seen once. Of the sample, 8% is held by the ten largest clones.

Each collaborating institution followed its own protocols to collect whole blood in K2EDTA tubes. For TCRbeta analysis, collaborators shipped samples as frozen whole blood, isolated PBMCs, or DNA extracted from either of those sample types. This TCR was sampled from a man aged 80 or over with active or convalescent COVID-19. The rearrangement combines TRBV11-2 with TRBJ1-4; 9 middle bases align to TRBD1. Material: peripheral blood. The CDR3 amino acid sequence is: CASNPGQGNEKLFF. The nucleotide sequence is TGTGCCAGCAACCCGGGACAGGGCAATGAAAAACTGTTTTTT.